This TCR beta chain was sequenced for a study of beta chain features in type 1 diabetes. The study, taken as a whole, reports: Relative to healthy donors, patients appeared to have naive, central memory and Treg TCRB repertoires that were more similar. TCRB CDR3 length was moderately but significantly reduced in all four CD4+ subsets of Type 1 diabetes patients.

As for this clone: What it binds is unknown.

Expressed TCRB transcripts were sequenced because the entire RNA isolate underwent reverse transcription. The protocol was immunoSEQ multiplex PCR, while the TCRdb copy is restricted to in-frame clones and leaves out a portion. Of 200,000 to 300,000 clones in the sample, roughly 22% are singletons; the top ten hold approximately 0.029%. This CDR3 comprises 13 residues. Germline assignment: CDR1 GTSNPN and CDR2 SVGIG (reference sequence). Trimming left V 2 bases short and J 1 base short, with 8 bases between. The material sequenced was naive CD4+ T cells from blood. The receptor was derived from a woman in her forties with type 1 diabetes. V is TRBV30 and J is TRBJ1-1; no definite D call. The CDR3 nucleotides read TGTGCCTGGAGTACGGGGTGGAACACTGAAGCTTTCTTT. Encoded protein: CAWSTGWNTEAFF. Full variable domain (missing parts from reference TRBV30 and TRBJ1-1): SQTIHQWPATLVQPVGSPLSLECTVEGTSNPNLYWYRQAAGRGLQLLFYSVGIGQISSEVPQNLSASRPQDRQFILSSKKLLLSDSGFYLCAWSTGWNTEAFFGQGTRLTVV.